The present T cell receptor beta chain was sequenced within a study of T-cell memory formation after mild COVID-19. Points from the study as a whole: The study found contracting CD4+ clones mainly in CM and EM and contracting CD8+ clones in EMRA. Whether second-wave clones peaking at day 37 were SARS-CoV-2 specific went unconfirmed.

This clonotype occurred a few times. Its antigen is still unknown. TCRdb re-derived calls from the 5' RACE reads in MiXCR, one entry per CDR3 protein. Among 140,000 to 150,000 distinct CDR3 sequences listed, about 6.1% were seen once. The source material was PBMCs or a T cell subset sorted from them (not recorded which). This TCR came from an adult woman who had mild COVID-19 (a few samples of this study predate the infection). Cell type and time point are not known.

CDR3 in DNA: TGTGCTTGCGGGACTAGCGGGGCCACAGATACGCAGTATTTT. Amino acid sequence: CACGTSGATDTQYF. The chain employs TRBV30 and TRBJ2-3; 13 bases line up with TRBD2. The length of the CDR3 is 14 residues. Germline lookup yields CDR1 GTSNPN and CDR2 SVGIG (reference sequence).